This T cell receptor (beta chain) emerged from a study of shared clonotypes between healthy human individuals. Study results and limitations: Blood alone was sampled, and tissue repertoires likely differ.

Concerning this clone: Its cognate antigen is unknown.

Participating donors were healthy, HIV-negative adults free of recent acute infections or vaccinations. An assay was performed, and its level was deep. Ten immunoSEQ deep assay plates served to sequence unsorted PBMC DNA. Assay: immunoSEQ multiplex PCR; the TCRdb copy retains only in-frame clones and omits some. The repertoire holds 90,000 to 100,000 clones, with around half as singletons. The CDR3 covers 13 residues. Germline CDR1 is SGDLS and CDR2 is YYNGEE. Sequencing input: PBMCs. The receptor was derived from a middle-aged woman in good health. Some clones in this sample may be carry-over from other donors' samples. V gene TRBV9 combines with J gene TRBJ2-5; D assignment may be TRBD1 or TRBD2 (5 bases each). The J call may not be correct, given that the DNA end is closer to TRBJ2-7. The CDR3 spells CASSVEEGYEQYF. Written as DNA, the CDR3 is TGTGCCAGCAGCGTAGAAGAGGGGTACGAGCAGTACTTC.